This is a list of T cell receptor beta chains from one sample in a study of blood T cell repertoires in COVID-19. Assay used: immunoSEQ multiplex PCR; TCRdb lists only in-frame clones, some missing. In the table there are about 76,000 clones, about 90% of which are singletons. The sequencing sample was made of peripheral blood. The receptors were sampled from a human donor in a cohort sampled during active COVID-19. Both conserved end residues are part of each CDR3. D genes are given only for firm matches. Size is omitted from some rows. Given values are once, few, many or a class for expanded clones.

d_call clone_size j_call v_call cdr3_aa cdr3_nt
TRBD1 . TRBJ2-1 TRBV11-2 CASSLDRDNEQFF TGTGCCAGCAGCCTAGACAGGGACAATGAGCAGTTCTTC
TRBD1 . TRBJ2-6 TRBV5-6 CASSLLGQGTGANVLTF TGTGCCAGCAGCTTGTTGGGACAGGGGACTGGGGCCAACGTCCTGACTTTC
TRBD2 . TRBJ2-1 TRBV9 CASSIGLAGFTYNEQFF TGTGCCAGCAGCATCGGACTAGCGGGGTTTACCTACAATGAGCAGTTCTTC
TRBD2 . TRBJ2-3 TRBV6-5 CASSVGTSGGYTQYF TGTGCCAGCAGCGTTGGGACTAGCGGGGGCTATACGCAGTATTTT
. . TRBJ2-5 TRBV5-6 CASSQTRRETQYF TGTGCCAGCAGTCAGACTAGAAGGGAGACCCAGTACTTC
. . TRBJ1-2 TRBV18 CASSPSEPGKVGYTF TGTGCCAGCTCACCGAGTGAACCCGGTAAAGTGGGCTACACCTTC
TRBD1 . TRBJ1-5 TRBV5-6 CASSLGGQVQSAQPQHF TGTGCCAGCAGCTTGGGGGGACAGGTACAGAGCGCTCAGCCCCAGCATTTT
TRBD2 . TRBJ2-3 TRBV5-1 CASSQTSGAYTDTQYF TGCGCCAGCAGCCAGACTAGCGGGGCCTACACAGATACGCAGTATTTT
. . TRBJ1-1 TRBV2 CAGTTARLKTTEAFF TGTGCCGGCACGACAGCCCGTTTAAAGACCACTGAAGCTTTCTTT
TRBD1 . TRBJ1-2 TRBV28 CASLAGTANYGYTF TGTGCCAGCCTTGCCGGGACAGCTAACTATGGCTACACCTTC
TRBD1 . TRBJ2-7 TRBV18 CASSHKDRAYEQYF TGTGCCAGCTCACACAAGGACAGGGCCTACGAGCAGTACTTC
. few TRBJ2-3 TRBV6-6 CASRQNTQYF TGTGCCAGCAGACAGAATACGCAGTATTTT
. medium-sized TRBJ1-2 TRBV23-1 CASSTKADIPHGYTF TGCGCCAGCAGTACAAAGGCGGACATTCCACATGGCTACACCTTC
. . TRBJ2-5 TRBV5-1 CASSFHGAPEETQYF TGCGCCAGCAGCTTTCATGGGGCCCCGGAAGAGACCCAGTACTTC
. . TRBJ1-3 TRBV30 CAWSDRNTIYF TGTGCCTGGAGTGATAGAAACACCATATATTTT
TRBD1 . TRBJ2-2 TRBV5-4 CASSLGQGALSGELFF TGTGCCAGCAGCTTGGGACAGGGGGCGCTAAGCGGGGAGCTGTTTTTT
TRBD1 . TRBJ1-5 TRBV6-2/TRBV6-3 CASSRGAGGGFSRNQPQHF TGTGCCAGCAGTCGCGGGGCAGGGGGCGGCTTCAGCCGCAATCAGCCCCAGCATTTT
TRBD1 few TRBJ1-4 TRBV5-4 CASSSTGVGEKLFF TGTGCCAGCAGTAGCACAGGGGTGGGTGAAAAACTGTTTTTT
TRBD2 . TRBJ2-2 TRBV10-1 CASSRGGDTGELFF TGCGCCAGCAGCCGGGGAGGGGACACCGGGGAGCTGTTTTTT
. . TRBJ2-3 TRBV7-2 CASSPRGSGTDTQYF TGTGCCAGCAGCCCACGGGGGAGCGGCACAGATACGCAGTATTTT
TRBD1 . TRBJ2-3 TRBV9 CASSDEDRADSTDTQYF TGTGCCAGCAGCGACGAGGACAGGGCGGATAGCACAGATACGCAGTATTTT
. . TRBJ2-5 TRBV5-5 CASSLVQGTKETQYF TGTGCCAGCAGCTTGGTTCAGGGGACCAAAGAGACCCAGTACTTC
TRBD1 few TRBJ2-7 TRBV30 CAWSRDRGLLSTYEQYF TGTGCCTGGAGCCGGGACAGGGGGCTACTATCTACCTACGAGCAGTACTTC
. . TRBJ1-1 TRBV7-2 CASSLFGGSEAFF TGTGCCAGCAGCTTATTCGGCGGCAGTGAAGCTTTCTTT
. . TRBJ1-6 TRBV7-3 CASSLGGANSPLHF TGTGCCAGCAGCTTAGGGGGGGCCAATTCACCCCTCCACTTT
. . TRBJ1-1 TRBV13 CASSLRRQRPMNTEAFF TGTGCCAGCAGCTTAAGGAGACAGAGACCCATGAACACTGAAGCTTTCTTT